The T cell receptor beta chain under discussion was sequenced for a study of blood T cell repertoires in COVID-19. Study at large: Sample material is recorded as cDNA or gDNA derived from T cells, B-cell-depleted T cells, or PBMCs.

CDR1 is LNHDA and CDR2 is SQIVND in the germline V gene (reference sequence). V shed 5 bases and J shed 10 bases, with 15 bases lying between them. The CDR3 covers 14 residues. Clones were read by immunoSEQ multiplex PCR, and TCRdb kept only the in-frame ones, dropping some. The sample consists of around 250,000 clones, 86% of them appearing once. What was sequenced was peripheral blood. The chain couples TRBV19 to TRBJ1-6, with D possibly TRBD1 on 6 matching bases. This sequence originates from a young man who had recovered from COVID-19. The CDR3 bases are TGTGCCAGTAGTGATCAGGGAGGGGGGTCACCCCTCCACTTT. It is translated as CASSDQGGGSPLHF.